The rows below give T cell receptor beta chains drawn from one sample of a study of T cell repertoires in ileal Crohn's disease. TCRdb's copy holds only in-frame clones and misses some; the assay was immunoSEQ multiplex PCR. The sample carries over 10,000 clones, 70% to 90% recorded once. Sequences were obtained from ileal tissue. These receptors originate from an adult with Crohn's disease. The CDR3 runs from the conserved cysteine through the conserved F or W. A D gene is named only where the DNA matches it firmly. Not all rows give a size; the values are once, few, many and, for expanded clones, a class.

.,TRBJ1-5,TRBV29-1,.,TGCAGCGTTGGCGGCAGGGAAGACCAGCCCCAGCATTTT,CSVGGREDQPQHF
.,TRBJ1-3,TRBV2,TRBD1,TGTGCCAGCAGTGAGGGACAGAGCTCTGGAAACACCATATATTTT,CASSEGQSSGNTIYF
.,TRBJ2-7,TRBV30,.,TGTGCCTGGAGTTCAGGGGACCTCTACGAGCAGTACTTC,CAWSSGDLYEQYF
.,TRBJ1-5,TRBV10-3,TRBD1,TGTGCCACCGACGACAGGGCATCCAATCAGCCCCAGCATTTT,CATDDRASNQPQHF
.,TRBJ1-4,TRBV15,TRBD1,TGTGCCACCAGCCCTCGACAGGGCAGGGAAAAACTGTTTTTT,CATSPRQGREKLFF
.,TRBJ2-5,TRBV4-1,TRBD2,TGCGCCAGCAGCCAAAGAGGGACTAGCGGTGTTCCAAAAACCCAGTACTTC,CASSQRGTSGVPKTQYF
.,TRBJ1-5,TRBV6-6,TRBD1,TGTGCCAGCAGTTACCTAAGACAGGGTCGAGATCAGCCCCAGCATTTT,CASSYLRQGRDQPQHF
once,TRBJ1-2,TRBV6-5,.,TGTGCCAGCAGTGGCTCCTGGCAGTCGGGCTACACCTTC,CASSGSWQSGYTF
few,TRBJ1-5,TRBV2,TRBD1,TGTGCCAGCAGTGGACAGGGGGCTCGGAGCAATCAGCCCCAGCATTTT,CASSGQGARSNQPQHF
.,TRBJ2-4,TRBV29-1,TRBD1,TGCAGCGTAGCCGACAGGGGCGCTAACATTCAGTACTTC,CSVADRGANIQYF
.,TRBJ2-3,TRBV5-6,.,TGTGCCAGCAGCTTGTTCGACAGGTCTAGCACAGATACGCAGTATTTT,CASSLFDRSSTDTQYF
few,TRBJ1-5,TRBV7-2,TRBD1,TGTGCCAGCAGCTTAGCAGGAGGGGGCGATCAGCCCCAGCATTTT,CASSLAGGGDQPQHF
.,TRBJ2-4,TRBV28,TRBD2,TGTGCCAGCAGTTCGGGCGGGAGTGGTAACATTCAGTACTTC,CASSSGGSGNIQYF
.,TRBJ1-4,TRBV6-1,TRBD1,TGTGCCAGCAGTGATGGACAGGGTTATGAAAAACTGTTTTTT,CASSDGQGYEKLFF
.,TRBJ1-4,TRBV19,.,TGTGCCAGTAGTATGGGTCAGGGGCCAACTAATGAAAAACTGTTTTTT,CASSMGQGPTNEKLFF
.,TRBJ2-2,TRBV5-1,TRBD2,TGCGCCAGCAGCCCCGGGGGGACCGGGGAGCTGTTTTTT,CASSPGGTGELFF
few,TRBJ2-2,TRBV7-3,.,TGTGCCAGCAGCCCCGAGCTGGGGAGAAACACCGGGGAGCTGTTTTTT,CASSPELGRNTGELFF
.,TRBJ1-6,TRBV10-3,.,TGTGCCATCAGTGAGTCGATCCCAGGAATGGGTTCACCCCTCCACTTT,CAISESIPGMGSPLHF
.,TRBJ1-6,TRBV27,TRBD1,TGTGCCAGCAGACCGAGACAGGGGCCTAATTCACCCCTCCACTTT,CASRPRQGPNSPLHF
.,TRBJ2-1,TRBV6-6,TRBD2,TGTGCCAGCACCTTACGGGAGGGAGCTGAGCAGTTCTTC,CASTLREGAEQFF